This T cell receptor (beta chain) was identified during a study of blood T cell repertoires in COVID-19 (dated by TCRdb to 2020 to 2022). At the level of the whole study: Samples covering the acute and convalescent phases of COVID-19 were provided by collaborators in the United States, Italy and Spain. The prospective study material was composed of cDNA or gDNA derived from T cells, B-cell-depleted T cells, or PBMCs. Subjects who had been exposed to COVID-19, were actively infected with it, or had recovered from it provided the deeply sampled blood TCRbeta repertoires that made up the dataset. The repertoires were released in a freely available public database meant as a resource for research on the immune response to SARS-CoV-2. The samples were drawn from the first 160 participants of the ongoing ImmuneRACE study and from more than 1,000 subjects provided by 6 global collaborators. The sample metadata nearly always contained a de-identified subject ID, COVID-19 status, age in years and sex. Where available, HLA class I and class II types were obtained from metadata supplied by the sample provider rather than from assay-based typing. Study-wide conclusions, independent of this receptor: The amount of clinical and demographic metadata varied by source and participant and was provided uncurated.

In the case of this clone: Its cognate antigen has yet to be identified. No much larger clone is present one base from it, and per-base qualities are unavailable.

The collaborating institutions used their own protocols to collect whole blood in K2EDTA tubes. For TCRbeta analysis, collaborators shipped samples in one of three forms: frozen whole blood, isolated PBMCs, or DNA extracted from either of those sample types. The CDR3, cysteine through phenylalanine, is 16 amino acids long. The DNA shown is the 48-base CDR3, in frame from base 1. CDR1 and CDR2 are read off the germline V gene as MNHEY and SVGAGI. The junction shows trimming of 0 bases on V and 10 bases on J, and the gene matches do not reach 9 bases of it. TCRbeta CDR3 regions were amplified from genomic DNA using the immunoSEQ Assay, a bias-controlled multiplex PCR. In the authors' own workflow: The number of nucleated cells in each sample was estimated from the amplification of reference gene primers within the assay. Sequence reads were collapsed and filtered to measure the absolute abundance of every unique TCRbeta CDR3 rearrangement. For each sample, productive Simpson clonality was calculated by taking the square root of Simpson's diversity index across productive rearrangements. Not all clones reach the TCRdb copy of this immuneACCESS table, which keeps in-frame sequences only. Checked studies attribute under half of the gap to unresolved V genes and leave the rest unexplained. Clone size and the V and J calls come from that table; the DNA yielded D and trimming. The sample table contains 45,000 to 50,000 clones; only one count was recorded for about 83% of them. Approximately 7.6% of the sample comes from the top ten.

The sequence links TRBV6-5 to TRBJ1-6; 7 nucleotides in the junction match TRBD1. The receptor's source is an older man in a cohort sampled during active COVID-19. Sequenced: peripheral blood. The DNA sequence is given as TGTGCCAGCAGTTACTCGTACAACCAGGGGGGCTCACCCCTCCACTTT. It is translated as CASSYSYNQGGSPLHF.